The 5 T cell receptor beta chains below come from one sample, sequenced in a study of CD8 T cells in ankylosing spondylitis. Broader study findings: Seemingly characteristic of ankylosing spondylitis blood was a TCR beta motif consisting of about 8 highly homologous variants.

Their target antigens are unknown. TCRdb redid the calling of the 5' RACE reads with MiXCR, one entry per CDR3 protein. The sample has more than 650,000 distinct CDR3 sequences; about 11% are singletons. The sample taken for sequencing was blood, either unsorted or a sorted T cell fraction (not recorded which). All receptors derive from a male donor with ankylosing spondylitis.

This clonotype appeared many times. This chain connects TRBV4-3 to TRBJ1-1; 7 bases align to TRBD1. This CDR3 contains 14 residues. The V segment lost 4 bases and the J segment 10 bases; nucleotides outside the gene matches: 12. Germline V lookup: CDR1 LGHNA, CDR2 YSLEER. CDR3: CASSPFGQAAGAFF. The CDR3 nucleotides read TGCGCCAGCAGCCCCTTCGGACAGGCGGCGGGAGCTTTCTTT.

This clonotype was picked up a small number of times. Here the CDR3 reads CASSLSPTGGQPQHF. The CDR3 coding sequence is TGTGCCAGCAGCTTATCCCCAACGGGCGGGCAGCCCCAGCATTTT. The J gene is TRBJ1-5, the V gene TRBV7-2; D is uncertain. The germline V gene encodes CDR1 SGHTA and CDR2 FQGNSA. The CDR3 sequence is 15 residues long. Trimming took 2 bases from V and 7 from J, leaving 15 bases between them.

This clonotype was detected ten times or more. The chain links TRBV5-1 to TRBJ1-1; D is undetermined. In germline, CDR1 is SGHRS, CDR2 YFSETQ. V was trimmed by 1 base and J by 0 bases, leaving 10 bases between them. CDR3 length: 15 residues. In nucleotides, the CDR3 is TGCGCCAGCAGCTTGTCGGTCGGCATGAACACTGAAGCTTTCTTT. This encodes CASSLSVGMNTEAFF.

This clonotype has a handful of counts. In nucleotides, the CDR3 is TGTGCCAGCAGGTTGGACGGCTACCAAGAGACCCAGTACTTC. This translates into CASRLDGYQETQYF. This chain joins TRBV7-9 and TRBJ2-5; D is unresolved. CDR3 length: 14 residues. The germline V gene encodes CDR1 SEHNR and CDR2 FQNEAQ (reference sequence). V was pared by 6 bases and J by 0 bases, with 11 bases between. The full variable domain, rest sourced from reference TRBV7-9 and TRBJ2-5, is DTGVSQNPRHKITKRGQNVTFRCDPISEHNRLYWYRQTLGQGPEFLTYFQNEAQLEKSRLLSDRFSAERPKGSFSTLEIQRTEQGDSAMYLCASRLDGYQETQYFGPGTRLLVL.

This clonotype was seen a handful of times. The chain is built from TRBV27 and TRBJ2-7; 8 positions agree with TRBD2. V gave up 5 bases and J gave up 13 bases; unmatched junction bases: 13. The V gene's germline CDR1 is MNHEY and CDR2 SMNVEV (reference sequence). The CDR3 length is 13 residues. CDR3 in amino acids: CASSQIPGLVDYF. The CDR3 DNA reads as TGTGCCAGCAGTCAGATCCCGGGACTAGTTGATTACTTC.